This T cell receptor beta chain was identified during a study of cytomegalovirus exposure and HLA in healthy donors. Findings of the study overall: Productive status was seen about 87% or about 30% of the time for most TCR beta V segments in an earlier analysis. Confirmation in vitro established that three CMV-associated chains were specific for CMV antigens. Rates of TCR association differed by HLA locus in a later analysis, with DRB1 highest and HLA-C lowest. The dataset shows that most TCR sequences were rare, while some public TCRs occurred in many donors.

The CDR3 consists of 15 residues. Looked up from germline, CDR1 is WNHNN and CDR2 is SYGVQD (reference sequence). V trimming: 0 bases; J trimming: 9 bases; junction bases outside the gene matches: 5. PCR employed 60 Vbeta and 13 Jbeta primers. Generated by immunoSEQ multiplex PCR, the TCRdb table keeps only in-frame clones and is missing some. The sample yields 310,000 or so clones, 70% to 90% seen once. As to this clone: Its antigen is as yet unknown.

Specimen: PBMCs. J is TRBJ2-1 and V is TRBV10-1; 10 bases are a match to TRBD2. This receptor was taken from a woman under 30 in good health and CMV-seronegative. CDR3 nucleotides: TGCGCCAGCAGTGAGTCGGTAGCGGGGGGTCCTGAGCAGTTCTTC. This encodes CASSESVAGGPEQFF.